This entry lists 16 T cell receptor beta chains sequenced from one sample in a study of cytomegalovirus exposure and HLA in healthy donors. The PCR employed 60 Vbeta primers together with 13 Jbeta primers. Repertoires were generated with immunoSEQ multiplex PCR, while TCRdb's copy carries only in-frame clones and drops some. This table has some 160,000 clones, 60% to 85% appearing once. Sequencing was performed on PBMCs. The receptors come from a middle-aged man in good health and CMV-seropositive.

The chain joins TRBV2 to TRBJ1-1, with TRBD1 identical over 8 bases. CDR3 length equals 17 residues. Per the germline V gene, CDR1 is SNHLY and CDR2 is FYNNEI. Unmatched junction bases numbered 10, after V lost 2 bases and J lost 2 bases. The CDR3 nucleotides are TGTGCCAGCAGTGAATCGCGGACAGGGCCTTCCAACACTGAAGCTTTCTTT. Protein product: CASSESRTGPSNTEAFF.

The rearrangement links TRBV6-5 to TRBJ2-3; 9 nucleotides agree with TRBD2. Losses at the gene ends were 3 bases for V and 7 bases for J; bases not matched to a gene: 11. This CDR3 region has 16 residues. Germline V gives CDR1 MNHEY, CDR2 SVGAGI. The CDR3, as DNA: TGTGCCAGCAGTTATAAGGGCGGGGGGGGAATGAATACGCAGTATTTT. It codes for CASSYKGGGGMNTQYF.

This clone is labeled as medium-sized. The chain carries TRBV4-1 and TRBJ2-7; 13 bases are shared with TRBD2. The V and J ends lost 0 bases and 4 bases, in that order; junction bases with no gene match: 6. Germline V gene data show CDR1 as MGHRA and CDR2 as YSYEKL. The CDR3 runs to 17 residues. CDR3 protein: CASSQDRGTSGDYEQYF. CDR3 DNA sequence: TGCGCCAGCAGCCAAGATAGGGGGACTAGCGGGGATTACGAGCAGTACTTC.

The chain has TRBV28 and TRBJ1-4; perhaps TRBD1 as D (6 bases). Trimming removed 9 bases from V and 0 bases from J, with 17 bases in between. The CDR3 runs to 16 residues. Germline CDR1 reads MDHEN; CDR2 reads SYDVKM. CDR3 sequence: CASRSRGFATNEKLFF. CDR3 DNA sequence: TGTGCCAGTAGATCCAGGGGATTTGCAACTAATGAAAAACTGTTTTTT.

The CDR3, as DNA: TGTGCCAGCAGCCAAGATCTAAGCCAGAACACCGGGGAGCTGTTTTTT. Protein sequence: CASSQDLSQNTGELFF. V is TRBV4-2 and J is TRBJ2-2; D uncertain. Germline V gene sequence: CDR1 LGHNA, CDR2 YNFKEQ. The CDR3 is 16 residues long. The V end lost 0 bases, the J end lost 1 base, and 9 bases lay between the germline ends.

The chain carries TRBV13 and TRBJ2-2; 12 nucleotides align to TRBD2. The length of the CDR3 is 15 residues. CDR1 and CDR2 from the germline V gene are PRHDT and FYEKMQ (reference sequence). The junction had 2 bases not matched to a gene; V was cut back by 3 bases and J by 6 bases. CDR3 coding DNA: TGTGCCAGCAGCTTGACTAGCGGGGGCCCCGGGGAGCTGTTTTTT. This gives the protein CASSLTSGGPGELFF.

This clone was counted a few times. The genes are TRBV7-8 and TRBJ1-1; D is perhaps TRBD1 (5 bases). The germline V gene encodes CDR1 SGHVS and CDR2 FQNEAQ. The ends were cut back, 6 bases at V and 0 bases at J, with 20 bases in the middle. The CDR3 runs 17 residues. The CDR3 sequence is CASSLNRLWGVNTEAFF. DNA of the CDR3: TGTGCCAGCAGTTTAAACAGGCTTTGGGGCGTGAACACTGAAGCTTTCTTT.

V gene TRBV6-5 combines with J gene TRBJ2-7; the match to TRBD2 covers 10 bases. In germline, CDR1 is MNHEY, CDR2 SVGAGI. The V segment lost 6 bases and the J segment 3 bases; nucleotides outside the gene matches: 8. The CDR3 has 15 residues. The CDR3 DNA sequence: TGTGCCAGCAGGTATCCTAGCGGGGGAAGCTACGAGCAGTACTTC. Its translation: CASRYPSGGSYEQYF.

The chain combines TRBV7-9 with TRBJ2-7; perhaps TRBD2 as D (5 bases). In germline, CDR1 is SEHNR, CDR2 FQNEAQ (reference sequence). This CDR3 contains 14 residues. The V and J ends lost 1 base and 7 bases respectively, with 14 bases between them. The CDR3 protein is CASSLGNISGEQYF. CDR3 in DNA: TGTGCCAGCAGCTTAGGAAACATCTCGGGGGAGCAGTACTTC.

To note about this clone: The identical CDR3 is also encoded by other nucleotide sequences in the sample. The genes are TRBV6-5 and TRBJ2-7, with 10 nucleotides matching TRBD1. The V and J ends lost 2 bases and 4 bases, in that order; junction bases with no gene match: 2. The CDR3 covers 14 residues. Germline-derived CDR1 and CDR2 are MNHEY and SVGAGI. CDR3 sequence (DNA): TGTGCCAGCAGTTACGGACAGGGGGGGTACGAGCAGTACTTC. Its translation is CASSYGQGGYEQYF.

This clone has only a few counts. The chain links TRBV5-1 to TRBJ1-5, with D maybe TRBD1 (5 bases). The CDR3 sequence is 15 residues long. The germline CDR1 and CDR2 sequences are SGHRS and YFSETQ. Trimming removed 1 base from V and 4 bases from J, with 12 bases in between. In nucleotides, the CDR3 is TGCGCCAGCAGCTTGCAAGGACAACCGAATCAGCCCCAGCATTTT. The encoded protein is CASSLQGQPNQPQHF.

The J gene is TRBJ2-5, the V gene TRBV9; D is unclear. The CDR3 sequence is 12 residues long. CDR1 is SGDLS, CDR2 YYNGEE, per germline. V shed 6 bases and J shed 2 bases, with 8 bases lying between them. The CDR3 region has the DNA TGTGCCAGCATTAGATTACAAGAGACCCAGTACTTC. Translated, it gives CASIRLQETQYF.

This clone was counted once. The chain uses TRBV4-2 and TRBJ2-1, with D hard to call. V was cut by 4 bases and J by 6 bases, with 13 bases left in between. CDR3 length: 14 residues. Germline lookup yields CDR1 LGHNA and CDR2 YNFKEQ. The CDR3 spells CASSRLVSPNEQFF. CDR3 DNA sequence: TGTGCCAGCAGCCGCCTAGTATCCCCCAATGAGCAGTTCTTC.

This sequence joins TRBV5-4 and TRBJ1-1; 8 nucleotides agree with TRBD1. The CDR3 length is 16 residues. The germline CDR1 and CDR2 sequences are SGHNT and YYREEE (reference sequence). J gave up 1 base and V 4 bases, and 9 bases lay outside the gene matches. The CDR3 reads CASSTGQGQQNTEAFF. The CDR3, as DNA: TGTGCCAGCAGCACCGGACAGGGCCAGCAGAACACTGAAGCTTTCTTT.

The chain uses TRBV14 and TRBJ2-7; 14 nucleotides line up with TRBD2. After removal of 1 base from V and 6 bases from J, the junction contained 5 bases not matched to a gene. The CDR3 sequence is 16 residues long. Germline V gene data show CDR1 as SGHDN and CDR2 as FVKESK. Here the CDR3 reads CASSQVLTSGGAEQYF. The CDR3 DNA sequence: TGTGCCAGCAGCCAAGTCTTGACTAGCGGGGGGGCCGAGCAGTACTTC.

This rearrangement joins TRBV5-6 to TRBJ2-5; 14 nucleotides line up with TRBD2. The germline V gene has CDR1 SGHDT and CDR2 YYEEEE. The CDR3 covers 16 residues. V trimming: 4 bases; J trimming: 3 bases; junction bases outside the gene matches: 5. CDR3 sequence reads: CASSHRLAGGEETQYF. The DNA of the CDR3 is TGTGCCAGCAGCCACCGACTAGCGGGGGGGGAAGAGACCCAGTACTTC.